The source of this TCR beta chain is a study of blood T cell repertoires in COVID-19 (dated by TCRdb to the early 2020s). A note on the overall study: The collaborator samples originated in the United States, Italy and Spain and spanned the acute and convalescent phases of COVID-19. The prospective study material was composed of cDNA or gDNA derived from T cells, B-cell-depleted T cells, or PBMCs. The dataset comprised deeply sampled blood TCRbeta repertoires from subjects exposed to, actively infected with, or recovered from COVID-19. The repertoires were released in a freely available public database meant as a resource for research on the immune response to SARS-CoV-2. The samples were drawn from two sources: the first 160 participants of the ongoing ImmuneRACE study, and approximately 1,300 subjects contributed by 6 global collaborators. Nearly every sample came with metadata listing a de-identified subject ID, COVID-19 status, age in years and sex. Where HLA class I and class II types were available, the types were taken from metadata supplied by the sample provider, not from assay-based typing. The paper as a whole reports these results and caveats: Clinical and demographic metadata were provided uncurated, with the amount varying by source and participant.

A remark on this clone: The antigen this receptor binds is unknown. There are no base qualities to consult, and no much larger clone falls within one base.

TCRbeta CDR3 regions were amplified from genomic DNA using the immunoSEQ Assay, a bias-controlled multiplex PCR. Per the source publication's procedure: The number of nucleated cells in each sample was estimated from the amplification of reference gene primers within the assay. To quantify the absolute abundance of each unique TCRbeta CDR3 rearrangement, sequence reads were collapsed and filtered. For each sample, productive Simpson clonality was calculated as the square root of Simpson's diversity index across productive rearrangements. TCRdb limited this immuneACCESS table to in-frame rearrangements with V and J called. A share of clones is missing; checked studies link under half to unresolved V genes, and the rest is unexplained. The V and J calls and clone size were taken over from that table, and D and trimming were inferred from the DNA. In all, the sample holds approximately 250,000 clones, and 91% of those were seen once. The ten largest make up approximately 3% of the sample.

Participants in the prospective study were aged roughly 18 to 95 years, lived in approximately 26 United States geographic areas, and enrolled through a virtual design. In the prospective study, cohorts were assigned on the basis of participant-reported clinical history obtained from a screening survey and a study questionnaire. Exposed participants had been in contact with someone with a PCR-confirmed or clinician-diagnosed COVID-19 case within 2 weeks of study entry. Each participant in the prospective study had whole blood, serum and a nasopharyngeal or oropharyngeal swab collected by mobile phlebotomists. Prospective study participants could optionally give additional blood draws and questionnaires over an approximately 2-month period. Before DNA extraction, blood samples from the prospective study were shipped at room temperature or frozen. As encoded in the germline V gene (reference sequence), CDR1 is LNHNV while CDR2 is YYDKDF. The CDR3 holds 13 amino acids from the cysteine to the phenylalanine. The kept DNA is CDR3 alone, 39 bases in frame from the first base. V is reduced by 5 bases and J by 4 bases, leaving a spacing of 11 bases between them.

Sequencing used PBMCs or T cells enriched from blood (not recorded which). The rearranged chain carries TRBV15 and TRBJ1-1; a tentative D match to TRBD1 spans 5 bases. This TCR was sampled from a man in his forties who had been exposed to COVID-19. The CDR3 reads CATSPGGGTEAFF. The DNA reads TGTGCCACCAGCCCCGGGGGAGGCACTGAAGCTTTCTTT. With all but the CDR3 taken from the reference TRBV15 and TRBJ1-1 genes, the full variable domain is: DAMVIQNPRYQVTQFGKPVTLSCSQTLNHNVMYWYQQKSSQAPKLLFHYYDKDFNNEADTPDNFQSRRPNTSFCFLDIRSPGLGDTAMYLCATSPGGGTEAFFGQGTRLTVV.